This TCR beta chain was retrieved from a study of T-cell memory formation after mild COVID-19. This clonotype was observed a few times. CDR1 and CDR2 from the germline V gene are LNHNV and YYDKDF (reference sequence). Trimming pared 2 bases from V and 6 bases from J, leaving 13 bases between. This CDR3 contains 14 residues. TCRdb recomputed calls from the 5' RACE reads with MiXCR, one row per CDR3 protein. The repertoire includes roughly 300,000 distinct CDR3 sequences, roughly 17% of them detected once, and roughly 24% sits in the top ten. This clonotype was obtained from a man between 18 and 35 years old who had mild COVID-19 (a few samples of this study predate the infection). Cell type and time point are not known. Sequenced material: PBMCs or a T cell subset sorted from them (not recorded which). V gene TRBV15 combines with J gene TRBJ2-5; maybe TRBD2 (5 bases). The CDR3 here is CATSRPELGKTQYF. In DNA, the CDR3 is TGTGCCACCAGCAGACCAGAACTAGGAAAGACCCAGTACTTC. The whole variable domain, filled in from reference TRBV15 and TRBJ2-5, reads DAMVIQNPRYQVTQFGKPVTLSCSQTLNHNVMYWYQQKSSQAPKLLFHYYDKDFNNEADTPDNFQSRRPNTSFCFLDIRSPGLGDTAMYLCATSRPELGKTQYFGPGTRLLVL.